The 19 T cell receptor beta chains below were found in one sample sequenced in a study of blood T cell repertoires in COVID-19. Clones were read by immunoSEQ multiplex PCR, and TCRdb kept only the in-frame ones, dropping some. The sample includes a few hundred thousand clones, about 89% of them seen just once. The sequenced sample was PBMCs or T cells enriched from blood (not recorded which). These receptors all stem from a man between 25 and 39 years old who had recovered from COVID-19.

The gene calls are TRBV7-2 and TRBJ1-1, with 7 bases fitting TRBD1. The CDR3 is 12 residues long. After removal of 6 bases from V and 6 bases from J, the junction contained 4 bases not matched to a gene. Germline values: CDR1 SGHTA, CDR2 FQGNSA. The CDR3 here is CASSTRGPEAFF. Here the CDR3 DNA reads TGTGCCAGCAGTACTAGGGGGCCTGAAGCTTTCTTT.

In the case of this clone: Different DNA sequences within this sample yield the same CDR3. The rearrangement links TRBV7-2 to TRBJ2-2; D unclear. Germline values: CDR1 SGHTA, CDR2 FQGNSA. The CDR3 has 12 amino acids. Trimming stripped 6 bases from V and 7 bases from J, with 9 bases between. The DNA for the CDR3 is TGTGCCAGCAGTCCGCCAGGCGGGGAGCTGTTTTTT. It codes for CASSPPGGELFF.

The chain employs TRBV2 and TRBJ1-5; D is undetermined. The germline V and J ends were trimmed by 3 bases and 11 bases, with 17 bases remaining between them. The CDR3 is 14 amino acids. The germline V gene has CDR1 SNHLY and CDR2 FYNNEI. The CDR3 loop reads CASSDGLYGPAQHF. The CDR3 nucleotides are TGTGCCAGCAGTGATGGGCTTTACGGCCCCGCCCAGCATTTT.

This clone has just one count. The V gene is TRBV18, the J gene TRBJ2-5, with TRBD1 identical over 9 bases. V shed 6 bases and J 5 bases; nucleotides not matched to a gene: 10. The CDR3 is made up of 15 amino acids. In germline, CDR1 is KGHSH, CDR2 LQKENI. CDR3 coding DNA: TGTGCCAGCTCGGCCAGACAGGGGGACTGGGAGACCCAGTACTTC. Protein sequence: CASSARQGDWETQYF.

This clone showed up just once. The rearrangement joins TRBV13 to TRBJ1-1, with unresolved D. The CDR3 loop spans 15 amino acids. V was clipped by 4 bases and J by 1 base, with 13 bases between them. CDR1 and CDR2 from the germline V gene are PRHDT and FYEKMQ (reference sequence). The CDR3 here is CASSSTPLRNTEAFF. DNA of the CDR3: TGTGCCAGCAGCTCCACCCCCCTACGGAACACTGAAGCTTTCTTT.

The gene calls are TRBV19 and TRBJ2-6; D not resolved. In germline, CDR1 is LNHDA, CDR2 SQIVND (reference sequence). The CDR3 covers 13 residues. V lost 5 bases and J lost 3, with 5 bases in between. The CDR3, as DNA: TGTGCCAGTAGTCCGGTTGGGGCCAACGTCCTGACTTTC. Translating gives CASSPVGANVLTF.

This rearrangement joins TRBV19 to TRBJ2-5, with 16 bases identical to TRBD2. The J segment lost 1 base and the V segment lost 6 bases, leaving 5 bases of the junction unmatched. The CDR3 covers 17 residues. Germline V CDR1 and CDR2: LNHDA, SQIVND (reference sequence). CDR3 nucleotide sequence: TGTGCCAGTAGCCCGGGACTAGCGGGGGGGCTCCAAGAGACCCAGTACTTC. Protein product: CASSPGLAGGLQETQYF.

The rearrangement uses TRBV11-2 and TRBJ2-7; TRBD1 aligns across 8 bases. V dropped 5 bases and J dropped 5; count of bases not matched to a gene: 14. This CDR3 has 16 residues. Germline CDR1 reads SGHAT; CDR2 reads FQNNGV. The CDR3 loop is CASSQPGGTGFHEQYF. The CDR3 DNA reads TGTGCCAGCAGCCAACCAGGCGGGACAGGCTTCCACGAGCAGTACTTC.

This chain joins TRBV9 and TRBJ2-7; 11 nucleotides agree with TRBD2. V was clipped by 3 bases and J by 3 bases; unmatched bases: 8. Germline CDR1 SGDLS, CDR2 YYNGEE. The CDR3 has 16 residues. Here the CDR3 DNA reads TGTGCCAGCAGCGCAGGGACTAGCGGTGGTCTCTACGAGCAGTACTTC. Its translation: CASSAGTSGGLYEQYF.

CDR3 DNA: TGTGCCAGCAGTGGATTAGCGGGGGGGCTCAATGAGCAGTTCTTC. Translated: CASSGLAGGLNEQFF. The chain couples TRBV6-4 to TRBJ2-1, with 11 bases aligning to TRBD2. Trimming removed 4 bases from V and 6 bases from J; junction bases left unmatched: 5. Germline V CDR1 and CDR2: MRHNA, SNTAGT. The CDR3 covers 15 residues.

The V call is TRBV12-5, the J call TRBJ2-4; 7 nucleotides agree with TRBD1. The CDR3 spans 18 residues. Looked up from germline, CDR1 is LGHNT and CDR2 is FRNRAP. V lost 3 bases to trimming and J lost 0 bases; unmatched junction nucleotides: 11. The CDR3 sequence is CASGFRLPGQIAKNIQYF. CDR3 nucleotides: TGTGCTAGTGGTTTTCGACTACCGGGACAGATAGCCAAAAACATTCAGTACTTC.

The V call is TRBV7-8, the J call TRBJ2-5; unclear D gene. This CDR3 contains 13 residues. Deletions cut 1 base from V and 2 bases from J, with 5 bases between. The V gene's germline CDR1 is SGHVS and CDR2 FQNEAQ. The CDR3 nucleotides read TGTGCCAGCAGCTTAGATCCGCAAGAGACCCAGTACTTC. Translation: CASSLDPQETQYF.

The chain couples TRBV6-1 to TRBJ1-2; TRBD1 is a possible D gene (6 bases). Germline V gene lookup returns CDR1 MNHNS and CDR2 SASEGT. The CDR3 extends over 14 amino acids. V lost 2 bases and J 6 bases, leaving 13 bases between the germline ends. The CDR3 DNA follows: TGTGCCAGCAGTGAAATGGACAGTGGAAATGGCTACACCTTC. Its translation: CASSEMDSGNGYTF.

This clone was counted only a few times. The V and J genes are TRBV27 and TRBJ1-5; D possibly corresponds to TRBD1 (6 bases). Trimming took 3 bases from V and 5 from J, leaving 14 bases between them. This CDR3 contains 15 residues. Germline V gene data show CDR1 as MNHEY and CDR2 as SMNVEV (reference sequence). The CDR3 loop is CASSFQGRGDQPQHF. CDR3 nucleotide sequence: TGTGCCAGCAGTTTTCAGGGGCGTGGAGATCAGCCCCAGCATTTT.

The chain links TRBV4-2 to TRBJ2-5; 9 bases map to TRBD2. The germline gives CDR1 LGHNA, CDR2 YNFKEQ. After removal of 1 base from V and 4 bases from J, the junction contained 4 bases not matched to a gene. The CDR3 has 15 residues. CDR3 region: CASSQVAGVTETQYF. Written as DNA, the CDR3 is TGTGCCAGCAGCCAAGTAGCGGGGGTAACAGAGACCCAGTACTTC.

V is TRBV7-9 and J is TRBJ2-5; 11 nucleotides match TRBD1. CDR1 is SEHNR, CDR2 FQNEAQ, per germline (reference sequence). This CDR3 has 17 amino acids. Trimming took 4 bases from V and 4 from J; bases not matched to a gene: 11. The CDR3 bases are TGTGCCAGCAGCTCAACCGGACAGGGGGCAATCGGAGAGACCCAGTACTTC. Translating it yields CASSSTGQGAIGETQYF. The entire variable domain, with the rest obtained from reference TRBV7-9 and TRBJ2-5, is as follows: DTGVSQNPRHKITKRGQNVTFRCDPISEHNRLYWYRQTLGQGPEFLTYFQNEAQLEKSRLLSDRFSAERPKGSFSTLEIQRTEQGDSAMYLCASSSTGQGAIGETQYFGPGTRLLVL.

This clone came up once. The genes are TRBV2 and TRBJ1-1, with D uncertain. The length of the CDR3 is 14 residues. Germline V gene lookup returns CDR1 SNHLY and CDR2 FYNNEI. Trimming took off 4 bases at V and 2 bases at J, with 11 bases between the two ends. The CDR3: CASSVELTNTEAFF. Here the CDR3 DNA reads TGTGCCAGCAGTGTAGAACTTACTAACACTGAAGCTTTCTTT.

This chain joins TRBV30 and TRBJ1-1; D is uncertain. CDR1 and CDR2 from the germline V gene are GTSNPN and SVGIG (reference sequence). V was shortened by 8 bases and J by 4 bases, with 11 bases between the two germline ends. CDR3 length: 11 residues. The CDR3 nucleotides read TGTGCCGCACTGCCGGGCACTGAAGCTTTCTTT. This translates into CAALPGTEAFF.

The gene calls are TRBV3-1 (or the pseudogene TRBV3-2) and TRBJ1-6; D call uncertain. This CDR3 has 16 residues. Germline V gene data show CDR1 as LGHDT and CDR2 as YNNKEL (reference sequence). V was cut by 0 bases and J by 3 bases, with 9 bases left in between. Here the CDR3 DNA reads TGTGCCAGCAGCCAAGATCTAGACTTCTATAATTCACCCCTCCACTTT. Protein: CASSQDLDFYNSPLHF.